Each of the 2 T cell receptor beta chains below was sequenced from the same sample in a study of T cell repertoires in cytomegalovirus infection. TCRdb re-analysed the reads in MiXCR, keeping a single row per CDR3 protein. The sample has 70,000 to 95,000 distinct CDR3 sequences, about 29% seen once. Their antigens remain unidentified. Here the sequenced sample was CD8+ T cells from cultured PBMCs, taken from culture after CMV antigen stimulation. These TCRs come from a human donor in good health (CMV status not recorded). Some clones in this sample may be carry-over from other donors' samples.

This clonotype was observed a handful of times. V and J are TRBV19 and TRBJ1-2, with D perhaps matching TRBD1 (6 bases). The V gene lost 7 bases and the J gene lost 8 bases, with 14 bases spanning the gap. Germline CDR1 reads LNHDA; CDR2 reads SQIVND (reference sequence). CDR3 length: 12 amino acids. The CDR3 sequence: CASITGIGGYTF. The CDR3 DNA reads as TGTGCCAGTATCACAGGGATAGGGGGCTACACCTTC.

This clonotype was counted only a few times. The rearrangement joins TRBV12-3 or TRBV12-4 to TRBJ1-2, with TRBD1 identical over 7 bases. The CDR3 has 14 residues. V lost 8 bases and J lost 6; bases outside the gene matches: 12. CDR3 sequence reads: CASLLRGRDDGYTF. In DNA form, the CDR3 reads TGTGCCAGCCTATTGAGGGGGCGCGACGATGGCTACACCTTC.